This T cell receptor (beta chain) stems from a study of blood T cell repertoires in COVID-19. Cohort 3 recovery required two negative PCRs, clearance, or symptom resolution. Assay used: immunoSEQ multiplex PCR; TCRdb lists only in-frame clones, some missing. Here the sample spans around 300,000 clones, approximately 87% being singletons. This clone showed up just a few times. Sequences were obtained from PBMCs or T cells enriched from blood (not recorded which). The sequence derives from a woman aged 25-40 years who had recovered from COVID-19.

The CDR3 sequence is CASSHRGSYNSPLHF. The DNA for the CDR3 is TGTGCCAGCAGCCATAGGGGTTCGTACAATTCACCCCTCCACTTT. This chain joins TRBV3-1 (or the pseudogene TRBV3-2) and TRBJ1-6; D might be TRBD1 (5 bases). Germline-derived CDR1 and CDR2 are LGHDT and YNNKEL (reference sequence). CDR3 size: 15 residues. V lost 3 bases to trimming and J lost 7 bases, with 13 bases between them.